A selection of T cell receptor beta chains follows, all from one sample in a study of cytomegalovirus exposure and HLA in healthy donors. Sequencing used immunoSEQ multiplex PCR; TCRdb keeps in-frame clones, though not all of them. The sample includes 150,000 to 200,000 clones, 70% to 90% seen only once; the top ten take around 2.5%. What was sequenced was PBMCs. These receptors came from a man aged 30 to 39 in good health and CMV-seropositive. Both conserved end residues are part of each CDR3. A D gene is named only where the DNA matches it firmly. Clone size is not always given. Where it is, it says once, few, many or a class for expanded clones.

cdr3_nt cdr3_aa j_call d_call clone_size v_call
TGTGCCAGCAGCTTTACGACAGGGTGTAATCAGCCCCAGCATTTT CASSFTTGCNQPQHF TRBJ1-5 TRBD1 NA TRBV5-7
TGTGCCAGCAGCCCCCAGCAGGTCGCTTTCTTT CASSPQQVAFF TRBJ1-1 NA NA TRBV7-9
TGTGCCAGCAGTTACTCAGCGGGGGCTTCCTACGAGCAGTACTTC CASSYSAGASYEQYF TRBJ2-7 TRBD2 NA TRBV6-6
TGTGCCAGCACCGATCGACAGGAGTCAAACTACGAGCAGTACTTC CASTDRQESNYEQYF TRBJ2-7 NA NA TRBV6-5
TGTGCCAGCGCTAGCGGTAAAGAGACCCAGTACTTC CASASGKETQYF TRBJ2-5 TRBD2 NA TRBV6-5
TGTGCCAGCAGTGAAGAGCAGGCCGGAGGTTACGACAATGAGCAGTTCTTC CASSEEQAGGYDNEQFF TRBJ2-1 NA NA TRBV6-4
TGTGCCACCCTCGGACTAGCGGGGCCAGAGACCCAGTACTTC CATLGLAGPETQYF TRBJ2-5 TRBD2 NA TRBV25-1
TGTGCCAGCTCACTCTTAGCGGGGGGTACCAATGAGCAGTTCTTC CASSLLAGGTNEQFF TRBJ2-1 TRBD2 NA TRBV2
TGTGCCAGCTCACCACAGGCGCGCGGGGATTCACCCCTCCACTTT CASSPQARGDSPLHF TRBJ1-6 NA once TRBV18
TGTGCCAGCAACTTACAGGGGGAGGTTTCACCCCTCCACTTT CASNLQGEVSPLHF TRBJ1-6 TRBD1 NA TRBV5-6
TGTGCCAGCAGCTTAAATGGTGGACAGGGCTCCTACGAGCAGTACTTC CASSLNGGQGSYEQYF TRBJ2-7 TRBD1 NA TRBV7-2
TGCGCCAGCAGCCAAGGCGGCCCCCGGCAAGAGACCCAGTACTTC CASSQGGPRQETQYF TRBJ2-5 NA NA TRBV4-3
TGTGCCAGCAGTCACGGGAGGGACAGAAATTCACCCCTCCACTTT CASSHGRDRNSPLHF TRBJ1-6 TRBD1 NA TRBV11-2
TGTGCCAGCAGCTTAGGGCTAGCGGGGGGGACCTACGAGCAGTACTTC CASSLGLAGGTYEQYF TRBJ2-7 TRBD2 NA TRBV7-2
TGTGCCAGCAGCCCCGGGATCCGGGGGGGGATAGATACGCAGTATTTT CASSPGIRGGIDTQYF TRBJ2-3 TRBD2 once TRBV5-6
TGCGCCAGCAGCCCGGGACAGTCAGTCGGGGAGCTGTTTTTT CASSPGQSVGELFF TRBJ2-2 TRBD1 NA TRBV4-3
TGTGCCAGCAGTTACTCCACAGGGGCCCTTGGGAATGAGCAGTTCTTC CASSYSTGALGNEQFF TRBJ2-1 TRBD1 NA TRBV6-5
TGTGCCAGCAGCTTAGGGGGGGAGGGTCTTTCCTACAATGAGCAGTTCTTC CASSLGGEGLSYNEQFF TRBJ2-1 TRBD2 NA TRBV7-9
TGCGCCAGCAGCCCCCCGGGACGGACAGATCAGCCCCAGCATTTT CASSPPGRTDQPQHF TRBJ1-5 NA NA TRBV5-1
TGTGCCAGCAGCTTTTACAACACAGGTCATGAGCAGTTCTTC CASSFYNTGHEQFF TRBJ2-1 NA NA TRBV7-9
TGTGCCAGCAGGGAGTTAGCGGGGGGGCGATTTGAGCAGTTCTTC CASRELAGGRFEQFF TRBJ2-1 TRBD2 NA TRBV11-2
TGTGCCACTCGCGGGTCCTACAATGAGCAGTTCTTC CATRGSYNEQFF TRBJ2-1 NA NA TRBV10-3
TGTGCCAGCAGCTTATACGTCACAGGGCTGGAGACCCAGTACTTC CASSLYVTGLETQYF TRBJ2-5 NA NA TRBV7-9
TGTGCCAGCAGTTACTCCCCAGGGTCAGAGACCCAGTACTTC CASSYSPGSETQYF TRBJ2-5 NA NA TRBV6-5
TGTGCCAGCAGTCAAACTACAGGGGGAGACTATGGCTACACCTTC CASSQTTGGDYGYTF TRBJ1-2 TRBD1 NA TRBV6-1
TGTGCCTGGAGTCAAGGGCAGGGGCTTAAAAGCACAGATACGCAGTATTTT CAWSQGQGLKSTDTQYF TRBJ2-3 NA NA TRBV30
TGCGCCAGCAGCCAGGGGACAGGTAGTATCTACGAGCAGTACTTC CASSQGTGSIYEQYF TRBJ2-7 TRBD1 NA TRBV4-1